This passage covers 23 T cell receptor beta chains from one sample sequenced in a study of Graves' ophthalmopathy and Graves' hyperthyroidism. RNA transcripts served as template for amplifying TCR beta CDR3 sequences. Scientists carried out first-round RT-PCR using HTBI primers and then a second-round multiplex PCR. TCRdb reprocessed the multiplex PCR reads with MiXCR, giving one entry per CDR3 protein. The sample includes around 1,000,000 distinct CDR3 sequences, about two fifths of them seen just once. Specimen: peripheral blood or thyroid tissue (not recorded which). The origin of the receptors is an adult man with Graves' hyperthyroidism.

Here the CDR3 reads CASSYTRVIETNEKLFF. In DNA, the CDR3 is TGTGCCAGCAGTTACACCAGGGTGATCGAAACTAATGAAAAACTGTTTTTT. The rearrangement joins TRBV2 to TRBJ1-4, with a possible D match to TRBD1 (5 bases). The CDR3 spans 17 residues. In germline, CDR1 is SNHLY, CDR2 FYNNEI. Trimming removed 5 bases from V and 1 base from J, with 17 bases in between.

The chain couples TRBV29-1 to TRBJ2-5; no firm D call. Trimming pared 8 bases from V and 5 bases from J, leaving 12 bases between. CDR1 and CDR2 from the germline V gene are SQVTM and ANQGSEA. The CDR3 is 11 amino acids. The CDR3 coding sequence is TGCAGCTTCCCGTCGTGGGAGACCCAGTACTTC. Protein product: CSFPSWETQYF. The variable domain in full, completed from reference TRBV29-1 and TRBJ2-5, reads SAVISQKPSRDICQRGTSLTIQCQVDSQVTMMFWYRQQPGQSLTLIATANQGSEATYESGFVIDKFPISRPNLTFSTLTVSNMSPEDSSIYLCSFPSWETQYFGPGTRLLVL.

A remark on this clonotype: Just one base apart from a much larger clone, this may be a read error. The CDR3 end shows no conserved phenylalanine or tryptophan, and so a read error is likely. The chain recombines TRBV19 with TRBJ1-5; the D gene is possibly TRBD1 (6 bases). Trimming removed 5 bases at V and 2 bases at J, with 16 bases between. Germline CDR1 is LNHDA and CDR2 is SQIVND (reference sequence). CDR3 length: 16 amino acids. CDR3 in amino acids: CASSDPRGVGNQPQHL. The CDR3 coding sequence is TGTGCCAGTAGTGACCCCAGGGGCGTCGGCAATCAGCCCCAGCATCTT.

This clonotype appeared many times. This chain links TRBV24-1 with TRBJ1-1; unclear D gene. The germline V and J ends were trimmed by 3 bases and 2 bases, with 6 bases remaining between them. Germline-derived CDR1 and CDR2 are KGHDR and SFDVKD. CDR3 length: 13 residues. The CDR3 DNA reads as TGTGCCACCAGTGATATGTCTAACACTGAAGCTTTCTTT. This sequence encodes CATSDMSNTEAFF.

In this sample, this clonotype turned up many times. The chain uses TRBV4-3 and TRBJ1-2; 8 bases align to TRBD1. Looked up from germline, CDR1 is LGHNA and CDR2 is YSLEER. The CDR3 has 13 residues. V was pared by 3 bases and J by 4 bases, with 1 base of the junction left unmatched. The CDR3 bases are TGCGCCAGCAGCCAGACAGGGGTCTATGGCTACACCTTC. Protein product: CASSQTGVYGYTF.

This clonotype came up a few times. The CDR3 DNA reads as TGTGCCAGCAGCTTAATTACCCCGGAGAACGTCATTTTTCCGGGCCTCCACTTT. It yields the protein CASSLITPENVIFPGLHF. This rearrangement joins TRBV2 to TRBJ1-6, with D hard to call. Germline V CDR1 and CDR2: SNHLY, FYNNEI. This CDR3 has 18 residues. Trimming left V 6 bases short and J 15 bases short, with 33 bases between.

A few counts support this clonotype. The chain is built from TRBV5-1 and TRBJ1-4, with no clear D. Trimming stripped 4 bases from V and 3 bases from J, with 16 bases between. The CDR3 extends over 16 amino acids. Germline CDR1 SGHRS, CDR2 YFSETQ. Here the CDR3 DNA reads TGCGCCAGCAGCAGTATTCCGATCGGACCTAATGAAAAACTGTTTTTT. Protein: CASSSIPIGPNEKLFF.

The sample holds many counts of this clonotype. The CDR3 sequence is CSARMGELGTQYF. The DNA of the CDR3 is TGCAGTGCTAGGATGGGGGAGTTGGGGACCCAGTACTTC. This sequence joins TRBV20-1 and TRBJ2-5, with D perhaps assigned TRBD1 or TRBD2 (5 bases each). Trimming removed 3 bases at V and 7 bases at J, with 15 bases between. The CDR3 contains 13 residues. The germline gives CDR1 DFQATT, CDR2 SNEGSKA (reference sequence).

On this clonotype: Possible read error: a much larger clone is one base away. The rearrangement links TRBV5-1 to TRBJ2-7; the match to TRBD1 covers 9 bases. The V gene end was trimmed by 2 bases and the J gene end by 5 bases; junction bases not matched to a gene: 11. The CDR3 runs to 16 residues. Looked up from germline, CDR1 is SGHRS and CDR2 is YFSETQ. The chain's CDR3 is CASSLTGTGILHEQYF. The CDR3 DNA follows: TGCGCCAGCAGCTTAACCGGGACAGGGATTCTCCACGAGCAGTACTTC.

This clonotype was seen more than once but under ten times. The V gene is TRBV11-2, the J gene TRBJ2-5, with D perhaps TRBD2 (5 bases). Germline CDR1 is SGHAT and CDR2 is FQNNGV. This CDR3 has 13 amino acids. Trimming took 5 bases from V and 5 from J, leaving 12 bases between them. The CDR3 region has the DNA TGTGCCAGCAGCACGCCGGGGATGGAGACCCAGTACTTC. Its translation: CASSTPGMETQYF.

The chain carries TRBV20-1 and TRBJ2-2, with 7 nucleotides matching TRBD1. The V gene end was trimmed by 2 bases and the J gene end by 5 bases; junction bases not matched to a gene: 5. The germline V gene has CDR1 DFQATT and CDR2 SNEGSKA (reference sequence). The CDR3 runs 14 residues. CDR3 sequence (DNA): TGCAGTGCTAGAAAGACAGGGTCTACCGGGGAGCTGTTTTTT. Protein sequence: CSARKTGSTGELFF.

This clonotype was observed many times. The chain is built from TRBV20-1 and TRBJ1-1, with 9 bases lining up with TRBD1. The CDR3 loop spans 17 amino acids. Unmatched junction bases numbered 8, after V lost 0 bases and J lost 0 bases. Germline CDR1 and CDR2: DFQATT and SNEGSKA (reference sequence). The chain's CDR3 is CSARDTGGASMNTEAFF. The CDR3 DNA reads TGCAGTGCTAGAGATACAGGGGGCGCGAGTATGAACACTGAAGCTTTCTTT.

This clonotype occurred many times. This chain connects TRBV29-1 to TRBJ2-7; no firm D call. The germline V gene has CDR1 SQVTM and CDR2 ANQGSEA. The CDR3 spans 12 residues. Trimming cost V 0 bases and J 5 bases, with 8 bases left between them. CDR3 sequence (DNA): TGCAGCGTTGAAGATCCAAGGGACGAGCAGTACTTC. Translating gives CSVEDPRDEQYF.

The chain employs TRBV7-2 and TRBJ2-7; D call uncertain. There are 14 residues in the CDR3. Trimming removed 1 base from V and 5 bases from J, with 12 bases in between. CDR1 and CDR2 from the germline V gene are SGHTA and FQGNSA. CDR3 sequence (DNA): TGTGCCAGCAGCTTAGAGCCCCTAGTCGACGAGCAGTACTTC. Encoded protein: CASSLEPLVDEQYF. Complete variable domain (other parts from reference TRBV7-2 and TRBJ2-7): GAGVSQSPSNKVTEKGKDVELRCDPISGHTALYWYRQSLGQGLEFLIYFQGNSAPDKSGLPSDRFSAERTGGSVSTLTIQRTQQEDSAVYLCASSLEPLVDEQYFGPGTRLTVT.

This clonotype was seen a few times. Written as DNA, the CDR3 is TGTGCCAGCAGCGAAGCTGGCTTGAGGGTATGGTGCGGCTACACCTTC. Protein sequence: CASSEAGLRVWCGYTF. The chain is built from TRBV11-2 and TRBJ1-2; D is ambiguous. There are 16 residues in the CDR3. V lost 5 bases and J 8 bases, leaving 24 bases between the germline ends. The germline V gene encodes CDR1 SGHAT and CDR2 FQNNGV.

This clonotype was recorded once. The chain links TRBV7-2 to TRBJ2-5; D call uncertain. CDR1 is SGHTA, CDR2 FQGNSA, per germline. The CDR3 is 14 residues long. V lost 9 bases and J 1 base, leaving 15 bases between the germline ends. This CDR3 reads CASSTHQSQETQYF. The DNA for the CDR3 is TGTGCCAGTAGTACTCACCAGTCCCAAGAGACCCAGTACTTC.

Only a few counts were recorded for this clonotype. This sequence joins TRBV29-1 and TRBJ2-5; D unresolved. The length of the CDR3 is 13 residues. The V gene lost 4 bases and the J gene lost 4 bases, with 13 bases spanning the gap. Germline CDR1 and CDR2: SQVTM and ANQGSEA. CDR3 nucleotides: TGCAGCGTTGCGGACCCAAACGGAGAGACCCAGTACTTC. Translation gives CSVADPNGETQYF.

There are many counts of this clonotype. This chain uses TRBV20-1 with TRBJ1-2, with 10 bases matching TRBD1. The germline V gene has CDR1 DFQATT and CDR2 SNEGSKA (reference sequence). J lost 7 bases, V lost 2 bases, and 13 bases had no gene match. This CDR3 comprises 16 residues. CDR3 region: CSARTGQGSFGSGYTF. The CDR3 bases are TGCAGTGCTAGAACGGGACAGGGGAGTTTCGGGAGTGGCTACACCTTC.

CDR3 amino acids: CASSLFRRGYTF. CDR3 in DNA: TGTGCCAGCAGTTTATTCAGACGCGGCTACACCTTC. This chain joins TRBV28 and TRBJ1-2, with D uncertain. This CDR3 is 12 amino acids long. Germline loops: CDR1 MDHEN, CDR2 SYDVKM. Between the trimmed V and J ends, which lost 1 base and 8 bases, there was a span of 8 bases.

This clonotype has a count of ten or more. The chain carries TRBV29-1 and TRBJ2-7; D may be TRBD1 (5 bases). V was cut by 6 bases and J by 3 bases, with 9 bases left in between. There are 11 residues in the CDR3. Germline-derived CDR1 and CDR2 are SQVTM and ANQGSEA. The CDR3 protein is CSVPQGYEQYF. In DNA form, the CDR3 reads TGCAGCGTCCCTCAGGGCTACGAGCAGTACTTC.

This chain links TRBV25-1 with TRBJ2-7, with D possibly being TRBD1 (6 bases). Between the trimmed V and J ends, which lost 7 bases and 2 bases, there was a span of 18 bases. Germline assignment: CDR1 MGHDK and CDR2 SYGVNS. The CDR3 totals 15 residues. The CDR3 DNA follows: TGTGCCAGCAAGACCGGTGGGGGCTCAACCTACGAGCAGTACTTC. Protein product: CASKTGGGSTYEQYF.

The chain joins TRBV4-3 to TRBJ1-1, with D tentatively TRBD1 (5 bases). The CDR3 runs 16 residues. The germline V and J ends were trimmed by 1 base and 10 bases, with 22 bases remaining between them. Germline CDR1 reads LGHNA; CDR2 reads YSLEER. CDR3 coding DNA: TGCGCCAGCAGCCAAGGGGTCGTACAGAGAATTGGGGGAGCTTTCTTT. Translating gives CASSQGVVQRIGGAFF.

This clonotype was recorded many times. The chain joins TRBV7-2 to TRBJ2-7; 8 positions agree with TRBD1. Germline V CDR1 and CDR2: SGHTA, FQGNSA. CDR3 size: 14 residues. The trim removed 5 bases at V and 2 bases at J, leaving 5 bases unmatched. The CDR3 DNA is TGTGCCAGCAGCACGACAGGGGCGGCCTACGAGCAGTACTTC. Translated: CASSTTGAAYEQYF.